This T cell receptor beta chain derives from a study of blood T cells in healthy people across ages. The study drew donors from healthy Caucasian individuals in Russia aged 6 to 90. Peripheral blood from each donor was collected in a volume of about 10 milliliters. With a J-beta primer mix and a sample-barcoded 5' primer, a second PCR ran roughly 7 to 11 cycles. TCRdb fed the 5' RACE reads into MiXCR, producing one record per CDR3 protein. The data contain a few hundred thousand distinct CDR3 sequences, about 52% of them singletons. The V gene's germline CDR1 is DFQATT and CDR2 SNEGSKA (reference sequence). Trimming stripped 0 bases from V and 2 bases from J, with 6 bases between. This CDR3 is 13 amino acids long. The study, taken as a whole, reports: Percentage of naive T cells showed a strong correlation with TCR beta diversity. Naive CD4+ cells and diversity were both higher in long-lived donors than in aged donors.

In the case of this clonotype: The antigen remains unidentified.

The chain couples TRBV20-1 to TRBJ2-3; D is undetermined. What was sequenced was blood. The sequence came from a man in his sixties in good health. CDR3 in DNA: TGCAGTGCTAGAGATCTGGACACAGATACGCAGTATTTT. This codes for CSARDLDTDTQYF.